This TCR beta chain was sequenced for a study of control samples from healthy donors and cancer patients. Trimming stripped 1 base from V and 3 bases from J, with 12 bases between. There are 15 residues in the CDR3. Germline loops: CDR1 SGHVS, CDR2 FQNEAQ. Clones were read by immunoSEQ multiplex PCR, and TCRdb kept only the in-frame ones, dropping some. The sample consists of about 130,000 clones, less than 95% of them appearing once. Specimen: blood. The J gene is TRBJ1-2, the V gene TRBV7-8; D might be TRBD1 (6 bases). This TCR was recovered from a man aged 30 to 45 in good health. In DNA, the CDR3 is TGTGCCAGCAGCTTAGAGGGGGGGAGTGACTATGGCTACACCTTC. Translation: CASSLEGGSDYGYTF.